This T cell receptor beta chain comes out of a study of blood T cell repertoires in COVID-19. Study details: There were acute and convalescent COVID-19 samples, and they came from the United States, Italy and Spain. Sample material is recorded as cDNA or gDNA derived from T cells, B-cell-depleted T cells, or PBMCs.

Authors' analysis steps: Amplifying reference gene primers gave estimates of nucleated cell counts. The assay was immunoSEQ multiplex PCR, and TCRdb's table has in-frame clones only and misses some. D and trimming come from the DNA, and the V and J calls and clone size come from that table. The repertoire consists of 200,000 to 300,000 clones, with roughly 84% occurring once and the leading ten covering 2% to 2.5%. Sequencing was carried out using peripheral blood. The receptor was isolated from a man aged 40-55 years who had recovered from COVID-19.

CDR3 in amino acids: CASSLTGFGEQYF. DNA of the CDR3: TGTGCCAGCAGCTTGACAGGGTTCGGGGAGCAGTACTTC. This chain joins TRBV11-2 and TRBJ2-7, with 7 positions matching TRBD1. Germline CDR1 reads SGHAT; CDR2 reads FQNNGV. V shed 3 bases, J shed 7 bases, and the junction held 6 bases outside the gene matches. The CDR3 contains 13 residues. Complete variable domain (other parts from reference TRBV11-2 and TRBJ2-7): EAGVAQSPRYKIIEKRQSVAFWCNPISGHATLYWYQQILGQGPKLLIQFQNNGVVDDSQLPKDRFSAERLKGVDSTLKIQPAKLEDSAVYLCASSLTGFGEQYFGPGTRLTVT.